These T cell receptor beta chains were read from a single sample in a study of blood T cells in healthy people across ages. In TCRdb, the 5' RACE reads were re-called with MiXCR into one record per CDR3 protein. The table has about 620,000 distinct CDR3 sequences, roughly half seen once. The sequenced sample was blood. These receptors all come from a woman aged 80 or over in good health. Both conserved end residues are part of each CDR3. Fields, in order: D gene, V gene, clone size, J gene, CDR3 DNA, CDR3 protein. A D gene is named only where the DNA matches it firmly. Expanded clones are given a class, and other clones once, few, many or no size at all.

.,TRBV9,many,TRBJ2-1,TGTGCCAGCAGCCCGACCGGGGAAAGAGAGCAGTTCTTC,CASSPTGEREQFF
.,TRBV28,.,TRBJ1-1,TGTGCCAGCACCGAGGATGGGGGGCCAATGAACACTGAAGCTTTCTTT,CASTEDGGPMNTEAFF
.,TRBV29-1,many,TRBJ1-4,TGCAGCGTTGAAAGGGACGGACAAGAAAAACTGTTTTTT,CSVERDGQEKLFF
TRBD2,TRBV9,many,TRBJ2-5,TGTGCCAGCAGCGTAGCCGGGACTAGCACAGAGACCCAGTACTTC,CASSVAGTSTETQYF
TRBD1,TRBV4-3,few,TRBJ2-7,TGCGCCAGCAGCCAAGGGCGGACAGGATCCTACGAGCAGTACTTC,CASSQGRTGSYEQYF
.,TRBV6-6,many,TRBJ2-1,TGTGCCAGCTGGGCCTACAATGAGCAGTTCTTC,CASWAYNEQFF
.,TRBV7-2,.,TRBJ2-6,TGTGCCTCAGTGCGATTCTCTGGGGCCAACGTCCTGACTTTC,CASVRFSGANVLTF
.,TRBV7-3,.,TRBJ2-5,TGTGCCAGCAGCTTAAATGCGGGGTTGGAGACCCAGTACTTC,CASSLNAGLETQYF
.,TRBV20-1,.,TRBJ2-5,.,CSARRREGIYEQYFGPGTF
TRBD1,TRBV27,.,TRBJ1-4,TGTGCCAGCAGACCCCAGGGGGCTTCGGAAAAACTGTTTTTT,CASRPQGASEKLFF
TRBD2,TRBV7-8,.,TRBJ2-1,TGTGCCAGCAGCGGGTGGACTAGCGGAATTTACAATGAGCAGTTCTTC,CASSGWTSGIYNEQFF
.,TRBV29-1,.,TRBJ1-3,TGCAGCGTCGAAAAGGTCTCTGGAAACACCATATATTTT,CSVEKVSGNTIYF
.,TRBV9,.,TRBJ2-3,TGTGCCGGCAGCGCTCATGACGGAGATACGCAGTATTTT,CAGSAHDGDTQYF
.,TRBV3-1,many,TRBJ2-1,TGTGCCAGCAGCCAAGATTACGTGCAGTTCTTC,CASSQDYVQFF
.,TRBV7-9,.,TRBJ2-7,TGTGCCAGCAGCCCCTGGGGCGAGCAGTACTTC,CASSPWGEQYF
TRBD1,TRBV18,few,TRBJ1-2,TGTGCCAGCTCACCACGACAGGGGCGAATGGACTATGGCTACACCTTC,CASSPRQGRMDYGYTF
.,TRBV18,.,TRBJ2-2,TGTGCCAGCTCACCGTCCCCGGGATCAAACACCGGGGAGCTGTTTTTT,CASSPSPGSNTGELFF
.,TRBV5-1,many,TRBJ2-3,TGCGCCAGCAGCTTGGAGGGACGCGGTAAATCAGATACGCAGTATTTT,CASSLEGRGKSDTQYF
.,TRBV5-1,many,TRBJ2-7,TGCGCCAGCAGCTTGTGGAGCGGCTCCTACGAGCAGTACTTC,CASSLWSGSYEQYF
TRBD1,TRBV25-1,once,TRBJ2-2,TGTGCCAGTACACATGGGACAGGGGGCACCGGGGAGCTGTTTTTT,CASTHGTGGTGELFF
.,TRBV6-2/TRBV6-3,once,TRBJ1-4,TGTGCCAGCATTTGGACTGGCCGAAGGGGAAAACTGTTTTTT,CASIWTGRRGKLFF
.,TRBV3-1,.,TRBJ2-7,TGTGCCAGCAGCTCCCCATTACACTACGAGCAGTACTTC,CASSSPLHYEQYF
TRBD2,TRBV5-1,.,TRBJ2-7,TGCGCCAGCAGCTGGGGGACTAGCGGGGATTACGAGCAGTACTTC,CASSWGTSGDYEQYF
.,TRBV12-3/TRBV12-4,many,TRBJ2-1,TGTGCCAGCAGTTTGGGTTCACAGGCGCGGTCTGAGCAGTTCTTC,CASSLGSQARSEQFF
.,TRBV7-9,.,TRBJ2-2,TGTGCCAGCAGCTCCCAATTCGGGGAGCTGTTTTTT,CASSSQFGELFF
.,TRBV5-1,many,TRBJ2-1,TGCGCCAGCAGCTTGGTTCCCGGGGGCTACAATGAGCAGTTCTTC,CASSLVPGGYNEQFF
.,TRBV12-3/TRBV12-4,many,TRBJ1-2,TGTGCCAGCAGTTATGTCCGGGCTACGGGCTACACCTTC,CASSYVRATGYTF
.,TRBV18,.,TRBJ2-3,TGTGCCAGCTCACCGTTCGACGGGGACGGGACAGATACGCAGTATTTT,CASSPFDGDGTDTQYF
.,TRBV20-1,.,TRBJ1-2,TGCAGTGTGTCGGGAGGTCGAAACTATGGCTACACCTTC,CSVSGGRNYGYTF
.,TRBV7-2,.,TRBJ2-7,TGTGCCAGCAGCTTAGCCTCACAGGCACACTACGAGCAGTACTTC,CASSLASQAHYEQYF
.,TRBV20-1,few,TRBJ2-5,TGCAGCGCCGGAGGAGAAGAGACCCAGTACTTC,CSAGGEETQYF
.,TRBV20-1,.,TRBJ1-6,TGCAGTGCTAGAGCTTCGGGTGGGCCCAGCTCCTATAATTCACCCCTCCACTTT,CSARASGGPSSYNSPLHF
TRBD1,TRBV4-2,few,TRBJ2-7,TGTGCCAGCAGCCAAGCTGGGACAGGGGCTTACGAGCAGTACTTC,CASSQAGTGAYEQYF
.,TRBV20-1,many,TRBJ1-5,TGCAGTGCTAGGGCTCAGTCTATTTATCAGCCCCAGCATTTT,CSARAQSIYQPQHF
.,TRBV9,.,TRBJ2-1,TGTGCCAGCAGCGTAGCCAGGGCCTCCTACAATGAGCAGTTCTTC,CASSVARASYNEQFF
.,TRBV2,.,TRBJ2-3,TGTGCCAGCAGTGGCCCCCAAGATACGCAGTATTTT,CASSGPQDTQYF
TRBD2,TRBV28,many,TRBJ2-3,TGTGCCAGCAGTTTAGGCGGGAGTCTTGGAGATACGCAGTATTTT,CASSLGGSLGDTQYF
.,TRBV10-3,.,TRBJ1-1,TGTGCCATCAGTGAATCCGACGGTATGAACACTGAAGCTTTCTTT,CAISESDGMNTEAFF
.,TRBV20-1,.,TRBJ2-7,TGCAGTGCTAGAGTAGGTCTAACCACCTACGAGCAGTACTTC,CSARVGLTTYEQYF
.,TRBV9,many,TRBJ2-7,TGTGCCAGCAGCGTAGGGGCTAGTGCTTCCTACGAGCAGTACTTC,CASSVGASASYEQYF
TRBD2,TRBV7-2,.,TRBJ2-2,TGTGCCAGCAGCTTAGCGGGGATAGGGCTAGCGGGAGCCGGGGAGCTGTTTTTT,CASSLAGIGLAGAGELFF
.,TRBV4-2,few,TRBJ1-5,TGTGCCAGCAGCCAAGTTAATCAGCCCCAGCATTTT,CASSQVNQPQHF
TRBD2,TRBV9,many,TRBJ2-1,TGTGCCAGCACCTACTCCGCCCGTAGCGGGGTAAATGAGCAGTTCTTC,CASTYSARSGVNEQFF
TRBD1,TRBV12-3/TRBV12-4,.,TRBJ1-6,TGTGCCAGCAGTTGGGACAGGGGTGGATTTTCACCCCTCCACTTT,CASSWDRGGFSPLHF
TRBD1,TRBV13,.,TRBJ2-7,TGCGCCAGCAGGGGACAGGGGGCTTACGAGCAGTACTTC,CASRGQGAYEQYF
TRBD1,TRBV5-1,.,TRBJ1-1,TGCGCCAGCAGCTCTAGACAGGGGTTCGCTGAAGCTTTCTTT,CASSSRQGFAEAFF
.,TRBV2,.,TRBJ1-1,TGTGCCAGCAGTGGGGGGGAGGGCGCTTTCTTT,CASSGGEGAFF
TRBD2,TRBV27,.,TRBJ2-2,TGTGCCAGCAGGCTACTAGCGGGAGTTGATACCGGGGAGCTGTTTTTT,CASRLLAGVDTGELFF
.,TRBV15,.,TRBJ2-1,TGTGCCACCAGCAGAGATCGGATCGGACAGCCTAACAATGAGCAGTTCTTC,CATSRDRIGQPNNEQFF
.,TRBV10-3,.,TRBJ2-1,TGTGCCATCAGTCAGGCCGCCGAGACCCAGTTCTTC,CAISQAAETQFF
TRBD2,TRBV20-1,.,TRBJ2-1,TGCAGTGCGGATAGGACTAGCCTCCATGAGCAGTTCTTC,CSADRTSLHEQFF
TRBD2,TRBV7-9,.,TRBJ2-1,TGTGCCAGCAGCTTAGCGTGGACTAGCGGACCGGATGAGCAGTTCTTC,CASSLAWTSGPDEQFF
.,TRBV10-3,many,TRBJ2-3,TGTGCCATCAGGCCCTACCCCACAGATACGCAGTATTTT,CAIRPYPTDTQYF
.,TRBV7-8,many,TRBJ1-5,TGTGCCAGCAGCTTAAGGCAGGGCGGCCAGCCCCAGCATTTT,CASSLRQGGQPQHF
.,TRBV5-5,few,TRBJ1-5,TGTGCCAGCAGCTCGGGACCCCAGGGGAATCAGCCCCAGCATTTT,CASSSGPQGNQPQHF
TRBD1,TRBV7-9,few,TRBJ2-3,TGTGCCAGCAGCTTCACACGAGACAGGGCAGATACGCAGTATTTT,CASSFTRDRADTQYF
.,TRBV20-1,.,TRBJ2-5,TGCAGTGCTAATCTAAACAGCGGCCAAGAGACCCAGTACTTC,CSANLNSGQETQYF
TRBD2,TRBV18,.,TRBJ2-1,TGTGCCAGCTCTACTAGTGGGAGGGCGGACAATGAGCAGTTCTTC,CASSTSGRADNEQFF
.,TRBV29-1,once,TRBJ1-2,TGCAGCGTTGAAGTCAGGTCTAGAAGTGGCTACACCTTC,CSVEVRSRSGYTF
.,TRBV4-2,many,TRBJ1-1,TGTGCCAGCAGCGATGTAGCGGGGAACACTGAAGCTTTCTTT,CASSDVAGNTEAFF